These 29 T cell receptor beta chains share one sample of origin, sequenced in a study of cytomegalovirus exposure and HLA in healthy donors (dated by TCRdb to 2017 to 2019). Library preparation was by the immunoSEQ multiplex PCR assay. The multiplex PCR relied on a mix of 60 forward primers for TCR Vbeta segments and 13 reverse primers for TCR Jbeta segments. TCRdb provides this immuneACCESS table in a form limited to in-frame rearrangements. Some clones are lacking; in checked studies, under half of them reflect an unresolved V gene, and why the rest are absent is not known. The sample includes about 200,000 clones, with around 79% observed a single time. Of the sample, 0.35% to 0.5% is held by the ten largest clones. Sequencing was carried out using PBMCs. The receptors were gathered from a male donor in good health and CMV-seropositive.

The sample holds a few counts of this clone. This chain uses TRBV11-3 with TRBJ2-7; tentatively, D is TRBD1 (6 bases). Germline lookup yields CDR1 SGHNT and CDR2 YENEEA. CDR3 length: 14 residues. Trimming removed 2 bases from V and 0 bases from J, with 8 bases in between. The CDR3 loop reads CASSLRDNSYEQYF. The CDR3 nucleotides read TGTGCCAGCAGCTTAAGGGACAACTCCTACGAGCAGTACTTC.

The CDR3 spells CASSVSSGTAGTPQHF. DNA of the CDR3: TGTGCCAGCAGCGTATCGTCCGGGACGGCGGGAACGCCCCAGCATTTT. The chain carries TRBV9 and TRBJ1-5; perhaps TRBD1 as D (5 bases). CDR3 length: 16 amino acids. The germline V and J ends were trimmed by 1 base and 9 bases, with 20 bases remaining between them. The germline V gene has CDR1 SGDLS and CDR2 YYNGEE.

CDR3: CASERDSRKSEQYF. The DNA of the CDR3 is TGTGCCAGCGAGAGGGACAGCAGAAAAAGCGAGCAGTACTTC. The chain carries TRBV2 and TRBJ2-7, with 7 bases aligning to TRBD1. With 8 bases clipped from V and 6 bases from J, the junction kept 13 bases outside the gene matches. The CDR3 is made up of 14 amino acids. Per the germline V gene, CDR1 is SNHLY and CDR2 is FYNNEI.

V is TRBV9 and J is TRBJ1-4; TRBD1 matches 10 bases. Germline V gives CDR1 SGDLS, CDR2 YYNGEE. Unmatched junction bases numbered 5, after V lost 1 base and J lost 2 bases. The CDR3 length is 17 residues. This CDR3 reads CASSVTTGGTTNEKLFF. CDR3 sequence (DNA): TGTGCCAGCAGCGTAACGACAGGGGGCACCACTAATGAAAAACTGTTTTTT.

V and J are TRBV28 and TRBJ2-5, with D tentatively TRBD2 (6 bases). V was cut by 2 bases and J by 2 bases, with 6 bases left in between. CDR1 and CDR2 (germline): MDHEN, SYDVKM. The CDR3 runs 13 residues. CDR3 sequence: CASSLGGQETQYF. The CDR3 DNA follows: TGTGCCAGCAGTTTAGGGGGGCAAGAGACCCAGTACTTC. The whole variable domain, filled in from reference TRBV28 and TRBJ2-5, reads DVKVTQSSRYLVKRTGEKVFLECVQDMDHENMFWYRQDPGLGLRLIYFSYDVKMKEKGDIPEGYSVSREKKERFSLILESASTNQTSMYLCASSLGGQETQYFGPGTRLLVL.

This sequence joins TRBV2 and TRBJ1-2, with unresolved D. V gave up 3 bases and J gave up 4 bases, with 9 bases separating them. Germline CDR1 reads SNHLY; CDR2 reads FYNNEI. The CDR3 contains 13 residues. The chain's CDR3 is CASSEAGPYGYTF. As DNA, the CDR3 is TGTGCCAGCAGTGAGGCAGGCCCCTATGGCTACACCTTC.

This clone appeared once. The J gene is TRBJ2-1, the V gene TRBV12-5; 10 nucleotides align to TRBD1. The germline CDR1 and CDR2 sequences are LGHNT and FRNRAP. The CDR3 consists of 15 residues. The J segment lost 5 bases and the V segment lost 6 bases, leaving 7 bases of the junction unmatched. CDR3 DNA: TGTGCTAGTGGGCTCGACAGGGGGCGAGACAATGAGCAGTTCTTC. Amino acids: CASGLDRGRDNEQFF.

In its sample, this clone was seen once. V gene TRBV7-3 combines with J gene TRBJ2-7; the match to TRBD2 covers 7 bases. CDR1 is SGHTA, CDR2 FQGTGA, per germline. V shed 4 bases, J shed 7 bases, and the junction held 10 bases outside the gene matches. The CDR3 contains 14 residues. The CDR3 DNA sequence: TGTGCCAGCAGCTCTAGCGGAAACCTACGAGAGCAGTACTTC. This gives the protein CASSSSGNLREQYF. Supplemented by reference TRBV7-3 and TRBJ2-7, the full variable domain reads GAGVSQTPSNKVTEKGKYVELRCDPISGHTALYWYRQSLGQGPEFLIYFQGTGAADDSGLPNDRFFAVRPEGSVSTLKIQRTERGDSAVYLCASSSSGNLREQYFGPGTRLTVT.

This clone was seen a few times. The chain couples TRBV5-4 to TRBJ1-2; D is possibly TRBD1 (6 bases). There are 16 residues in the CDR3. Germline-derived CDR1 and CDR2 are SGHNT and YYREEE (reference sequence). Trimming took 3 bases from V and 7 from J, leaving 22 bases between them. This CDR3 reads CASSSAQGKVGRGYTF. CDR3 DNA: TGTGCCAGCAGCTCGGCACAGGGAAAAGTCGGTCGTGGCTACACCTTC.

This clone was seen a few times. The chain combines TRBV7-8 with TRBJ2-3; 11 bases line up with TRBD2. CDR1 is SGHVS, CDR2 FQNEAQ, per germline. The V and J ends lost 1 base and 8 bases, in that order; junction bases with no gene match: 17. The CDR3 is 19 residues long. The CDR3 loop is CASSLGLAGGHALSSTQYF. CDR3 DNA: TGTGCCAGCAGCTTAGGGCTAGCGGGAGGCCATGCCTTGTCTAGTACGCAGTATTTT. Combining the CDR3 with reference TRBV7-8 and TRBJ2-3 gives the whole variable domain GAGVSQSPRYKVAKRGQDVALRCDPISGHVSLFWYQQALGQGPEFLTYFQNEAQLDKSGLPSDRFFAERPEGSVSTLKIQRTQQEDSAVYLCASSLGLAGGHALSSTQYFGPGTRLTVL.

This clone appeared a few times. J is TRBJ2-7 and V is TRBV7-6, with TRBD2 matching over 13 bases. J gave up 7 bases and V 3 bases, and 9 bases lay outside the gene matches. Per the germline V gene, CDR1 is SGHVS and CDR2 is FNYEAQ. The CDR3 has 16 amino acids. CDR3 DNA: TGTGCCAGCAGCTTGGCGGGACTAGCGGGACCGAGGGAGCAGTACTTC. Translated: CASSLAGLAGPREQYF.

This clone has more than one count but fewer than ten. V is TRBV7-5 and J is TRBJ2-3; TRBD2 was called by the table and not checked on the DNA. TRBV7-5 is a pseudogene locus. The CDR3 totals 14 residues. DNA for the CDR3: TGTGCCAGAAGCTGCCCCTTCGGAGCAGATACGCAGTATTTT. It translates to CARSCPFGADTQYF.

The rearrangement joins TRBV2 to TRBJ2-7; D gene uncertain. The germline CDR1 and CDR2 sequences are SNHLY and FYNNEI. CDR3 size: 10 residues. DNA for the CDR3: TGTGCCAGCAGTGAAGCGGGCGTGGTGGTC. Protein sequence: CASSEAGVVV.

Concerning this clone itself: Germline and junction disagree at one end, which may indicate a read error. CDR3 DNA sequence: TGTGCCAGTAGTGTAGACAGGTACTACGAGCAGTACTTC. As protein: CASSVDRYYEQYF. The genes are TRBV19 and TRBJ2-7, with D tentatively TRBD1 (6 bases). This CDR3 spans 13 amino acids. Germline V gene lookup returns CDR1 LNHDA and CDR2 SQIVND (reference sequence).

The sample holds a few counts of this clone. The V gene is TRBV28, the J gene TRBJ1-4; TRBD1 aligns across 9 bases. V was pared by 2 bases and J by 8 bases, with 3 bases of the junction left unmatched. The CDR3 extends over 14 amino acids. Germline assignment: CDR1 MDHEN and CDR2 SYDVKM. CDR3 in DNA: TGTGCCAGCAGTTTAATGGACAGGGGAGAAAAACTGTTTTTT. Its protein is CASSLMDRGEKLFF.

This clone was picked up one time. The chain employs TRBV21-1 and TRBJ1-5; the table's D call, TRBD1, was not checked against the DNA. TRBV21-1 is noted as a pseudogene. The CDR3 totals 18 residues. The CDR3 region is CASSKGGTGRGSNQPQHF. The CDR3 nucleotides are TGTGCCAGCAGCAAAGGGGGGACAGGACGGGGTAGCAATCAGCCCCAGCATTTT.

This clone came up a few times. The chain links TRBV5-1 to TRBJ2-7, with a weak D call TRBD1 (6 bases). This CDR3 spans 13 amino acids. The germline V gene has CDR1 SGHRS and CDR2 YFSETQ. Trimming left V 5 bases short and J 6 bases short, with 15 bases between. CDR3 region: CASSDQGSVEQYF. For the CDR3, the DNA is TGCGCCAGCAGTGATCAGGGGTCGGTCGAGCAGTACTTC.

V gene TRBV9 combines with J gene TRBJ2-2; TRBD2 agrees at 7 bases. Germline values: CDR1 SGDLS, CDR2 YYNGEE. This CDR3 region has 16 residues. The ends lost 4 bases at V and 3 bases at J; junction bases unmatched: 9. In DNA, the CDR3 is TGTGCCAGCAGCCCCGAGAAAGCGGGATACACCGGGGAGCTGTTTTTT. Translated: CASSPEKAGYTGELFF.

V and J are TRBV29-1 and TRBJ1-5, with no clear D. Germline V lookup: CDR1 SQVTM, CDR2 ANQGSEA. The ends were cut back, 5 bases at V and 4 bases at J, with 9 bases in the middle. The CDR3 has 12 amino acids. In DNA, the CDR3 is TGCAGCGTTCAACACGGGAATCAGCCCCAGCATTTT. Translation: CSVQHGNQPQHF.

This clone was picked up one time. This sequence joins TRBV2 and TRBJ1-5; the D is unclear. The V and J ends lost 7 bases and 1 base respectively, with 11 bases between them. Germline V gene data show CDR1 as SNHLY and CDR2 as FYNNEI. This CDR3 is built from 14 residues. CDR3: CASTGEGSNQPQHF. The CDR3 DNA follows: TGTGCCAGCACCGGGGAAGGGAGCAATCAGCCCCAGCATTTT.

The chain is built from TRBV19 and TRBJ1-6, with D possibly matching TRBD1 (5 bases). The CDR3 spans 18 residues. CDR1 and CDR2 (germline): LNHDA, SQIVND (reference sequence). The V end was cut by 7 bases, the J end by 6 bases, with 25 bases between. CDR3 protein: CASIFPRPRQHRNSPLHF. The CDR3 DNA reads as TGTGCCAGTATCTTCCCACGCCCGAGACAGCACCGTAATTCACCCCTCCACTTT.

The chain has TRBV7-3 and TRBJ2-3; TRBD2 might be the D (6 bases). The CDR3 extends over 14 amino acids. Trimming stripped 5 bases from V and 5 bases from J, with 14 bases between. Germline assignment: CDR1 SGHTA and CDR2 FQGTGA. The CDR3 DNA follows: TGTGCCAGCAGCCAAGGGGTGGGGGGAGATACGCAGTATTTT. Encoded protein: CASSQGVGGDTQYF.

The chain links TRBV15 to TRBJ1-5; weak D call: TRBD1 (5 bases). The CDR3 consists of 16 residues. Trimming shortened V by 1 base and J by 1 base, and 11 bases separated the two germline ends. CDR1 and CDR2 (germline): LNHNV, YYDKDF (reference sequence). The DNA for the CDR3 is TGTGCCACCAGCAGAGGGACAACCCTAAGCAATCAGCCCCAGCATTTT. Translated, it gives CATSRGTTLSNQPQHF.

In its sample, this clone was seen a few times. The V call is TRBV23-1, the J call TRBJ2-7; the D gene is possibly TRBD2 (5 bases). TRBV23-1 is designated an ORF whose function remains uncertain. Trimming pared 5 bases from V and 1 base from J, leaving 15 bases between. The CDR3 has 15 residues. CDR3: CASSRERVVSYEQYF. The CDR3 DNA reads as TGCGCCAGCAGTAGGGAGAGGGTGGTGTCCTACGAGCAGTACTTC.

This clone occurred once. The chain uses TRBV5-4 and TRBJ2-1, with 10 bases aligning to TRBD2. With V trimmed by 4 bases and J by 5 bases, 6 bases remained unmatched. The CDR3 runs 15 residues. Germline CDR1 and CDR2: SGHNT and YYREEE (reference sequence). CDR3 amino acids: CASSLGTSANNEQFF. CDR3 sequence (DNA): TGTGCCAGCAGCCTGGGGACTAGCGCGAACAATGAGCAGTTCTTC.

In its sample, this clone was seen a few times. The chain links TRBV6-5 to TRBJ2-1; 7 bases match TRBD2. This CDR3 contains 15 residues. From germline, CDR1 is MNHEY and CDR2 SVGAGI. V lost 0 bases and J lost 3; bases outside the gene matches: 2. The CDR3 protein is CASSYSRESYNEQFF. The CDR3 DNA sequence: TGTGCCAGCAGTTACTCGCGGGAGAGCTACAATGAGCAGTTCTTC.

This CDR3 reads CASSRPGARGYQETQYF. The CDR3 DNA reads TGTGCCAGCAGCCGCCCAGGAGCGAGAGGGTACCAAGAGACCCAGTACTTC. V and J are TRBV7-2 and TRBJ2-5; D perhaps matches TRBD2 (5 bases). Germline V lookup: CDR1 SGHTA, CDR2 FQGNSA. The V gene lost 5 bases and the J gene lost 0 bases, with 19 bases spanning the gap. CDR3 length: 17 residues.

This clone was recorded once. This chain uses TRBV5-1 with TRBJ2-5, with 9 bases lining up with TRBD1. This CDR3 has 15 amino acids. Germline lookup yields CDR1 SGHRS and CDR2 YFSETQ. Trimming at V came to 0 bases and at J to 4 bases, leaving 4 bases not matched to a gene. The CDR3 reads CASSLGTGVGETQYF. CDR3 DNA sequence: TGCGCCAGCAGCTTGGGGACAGGGGTGGGAGAGACCCAGTACTTC.

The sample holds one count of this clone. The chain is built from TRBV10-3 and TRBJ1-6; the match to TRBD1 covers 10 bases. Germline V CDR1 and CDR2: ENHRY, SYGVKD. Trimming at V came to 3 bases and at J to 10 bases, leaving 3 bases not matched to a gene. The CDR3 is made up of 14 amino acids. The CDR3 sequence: CAISDGTGESPLHF. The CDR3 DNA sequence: TGTGCCATCAGTGATGGGACAGGGGAATCACCCCTCCACTTT.